Given below is one T cell receptor beta chain in context. Its antigen is not identified. Treatment reported: oral pan-JAK inhibitor, 5-10 mg twice daily. RNA was isolated and reverse transcribed to cDNA, the sequencing template. Using immunoSEQ multiplex PCR, the repertoire was profiled, and TCRdb retains in-frame clones only, with some absent. Of 95,000 to 150,000 clones listed, about 59% were seen once; the top ten hold around 5.7%. This entry is derived from a study of CD8+ T cells in alopecia areata. Study-wide results and limits: Sequencing of scalp samples also includes resident alphabeta T cells from normal skin. An increase in clonality over normal scalp was evident in lesional scalp, especially alopecia totalis/universalis.

The CDR3 extends over 15 amino acids. The germline V gene has CDR1 SGDLS and CDR2 YYNGEE. V trimming: 4 bases; J trimming: 0 bases; junction bases outside the gene matches: 4. The chain has TRBV9 and TRBJ2-3, with 8 bases that match TRBD1. This receptor was taken from a human donor with alopecia areata. The sample here was CD4+ T cells sorted from blood, taken at week 4, from a patient treated with tofacitinib. In nucleotides, the CDR3 is TGTGCCAGCAGCCTCCGGACAGGGAGCACAGATACGCAGTATTTT. Encoded protein: CASSLRTGSTDTQYF.